These 28 T cell receptor beta chains came from one sample sequenced in a study of blood T cell repertoires in COVID-19. The data were produced by immunoSEQ multiplex PCR, yet TCRdb's version contains in-frame clones alone and is incomplete. The data hold 170,000 or so clones, with 89% observed a single time. Sequences were obtained from peripheral blood. These receptors came from a young man who had recovered from COVID-19.

Worth noting for this clone: The same CDR3 can be traced to other DNA sequences in this sample. This sequence joins TRBV5-1 and TRBJ1-5, with 7 bases lining up with TRBD1. J lost 5 bases, V lost 2 bases, and 1 base had no gene match. The CDR3 runs 13 residues. Germline V gene data show CDR1 as SGHRS and CDR2 as YFSETQ. The CDR3, as DNA: TGCGCCAGCAGCTTAACAGGGGATCAGCCCCAGCATTTT. Protein: CASSLTGDQPQHF. The full variable domain, with the rest looked up from reference TRBV5-1 and TRBJ1-5, is KAGVTQTPRYLIKTRGQQVTLSCSPISGHRSVSWYQQTPGQGLQFLFEYFSETQRNKGNFPGRFSGRQFSNSRSEMNVSTLELGDSALYLCASSLTGDQPQHFGDGTRLSIL.

J is TRBJ2-1 and V is TRBV19; tentative D call: TRBD1 (5 bases). V was cut by 6 bases and J by 0 bases, with 12 bases left in between. The CDR3 has 15 residues. In germline, CDR1 is LNHDA, CDR2 SQIVND (reference sequence). CDR3: CASRPGHGSYNEQFF. The CDR3 DNA follows: TGTGCCAGTAGGCCCGGACACGGCTCCTACAATGAGCAGTTCTTC.

This chain uses TRBV5-1 with TRBJ1-2; 7 bases are a match to TRBD1. V shed 0 bases and J 7 bases; nucleotides not matched to a gene: 6. The CDR3 sequence is 14 residues long. In germline, CDR1 is SGHRS, CDR2 YFSETQ. The CDR3 spells CASSLEQGSGGYTF. The CDR3 DNA follows: TGCGCCAGCAGCTTGGAACAGGGGAGCGGTGGCTACACCTTC.

The CDR3 bases are TGTGCCAGCAGCTTAGGAGGGCCCGCGAACACCGGGGAGCTGTTTTTT. Translation: CASSLGGPANTGELFF. The J gene is TRBJ2-2, the V gene TRBV7-8; TRBD2 is a possible D gene (5 bases). Germline values: CDR1 SGHVS, CDR2 FQNEAQ. The V gene lost 1 base and the J gene lost 0 bases, with 9 bases spanning the gap. The CDR3 extends over 16 amino acids.

The chain combines TRBV6-5 with TRBJ2-1; the match to TRBD2 covers 8 bases. CDR1 is MNHEY and CDR2 is SVGAGI in the germline V gene. This CDR3 contains 12 residues. Unmatched junction bases numbered 4, after V lost 6 bases and J lost 9 bases. The CDR3 region is CASRPTSGEQFF. CDR3 nucleotide sequence: TGTGCCAGCAGACCTACTAGCGGTGAGCAGTTCTTC.

V is TRBV7-9 and J is TRBJ1-6; D is unclear. Trimming cost V 3 bases and J 7 bases, with 25 bases left between them. Germline CDR1 is SEHNR and CDR2 is FQNEAQ (reference sequence). The CDR3 spans 19 residues. For the CDR3, the DNA is TGTGCCAGCAGCTTCGGCCCAACGGGAATCATTAAAACAAATTCACCCCTCCACTTT. Its protein is CASSFGPTGIIKTNSPLHF. The full variable domain, its missing parts supplied by reference TRBV7-9 and TRBJ1-6, is DTGVSQNPRHKITKRGQNVTFRCDPISEHNRLYWYRQTLGQGPEFLTYFQNEAQLEKSRLLSDRFSAERPKGSFSTLEIQRTEQGDSAMYLCASSFGPTGIIKTNSPLHFGNGTRLTVT.

This clone was detected only once. The chain joins TRBV6-6 to TRBJ1-3; 11 bases match TRBD1. This CDR3 is built from 14 residues. The germline gives CDR1 MNHNY, CDR2 SVGAGI (reference sequence). The V segment lost 6 bases and the J segment 8 bases; nucleotides outside the gene matches: 6. The CDR3 DNA follows: TGTGCCAGCAGACCCCCGGGACAGGGGGACACCATATATTTT. It is translated as CASRPPGQGDTIYF.

The V call is TRBV27, the J call TRBJ2-1; 14 nucleotides agree with TRBD2. Trimming cost V 7 bases and J 0 bases; bases outside gene matches: 5. In germline, CDR1 is MNHEY, CDR2 SMNVEV (reference sequence). The CDR3 runs to 17 residues. The CDR3 bases are TGTGCCAGCAAGGGACTAGCGGGAGTTAACTCCTACAATGAGCAGTTCTTC. Translated: CASKGLAGVNSYNEQFF.

J is TRBJ2-3 and V is TRBV4-3, with 10 positions matching TRBD2. Germline CDR1 LGHNA, CDR2 YSLEER. With V trimmed by 0 bases and J by 4 bases, 10 bases remained unmatched. The CDR3 has 18 residues. DNA of the CDR3: TGCGCCAGCAGCCAAGATTTGAGGGGAGCGGGAGGGGCAGATACGCAGTATTTT. Protein: CASSQDLRGAGGADTQYF.

The chain combines TRBV7-2 with TRBJ2-2, with 8 bases matching TRBD2. With V trimmed by 2 bases and J by 11 bases, 1 base remained unmatched. The CDR3 runs to 12 residues. The germline gives CDR1 SGHTA, CDR2 FQGNSA. Here the CDR3 reads CASSLSGRELFF. CDR3 nucleotide sequence: TGTGCCAGCAGCTTAAGCGGGAGAGAGCTGTTTTTT. Together with reference TRBV7-2 and TRBJ2-2, the CDR3 gives the full variable domain: GAGVSQSPSNKVTEKGKDVELRCDPISGHTALYWYRQSLGQGLEFLIYFQGNSAPDKSGLPSDRFSAERTGGSVSTLTIQRTQQEDSAVYLCASSLSGRELFFGEGSRLTVL.

V is TRBV10-3 and J is TRBJ2-7; 7 bases fit TRBD2. CDR1 is ENHRY, CDR2 SYGVKD, per germline. V shed 4 bases and J 2 bases; nucleotides not matched to a gene: 8. The CDR3 spans 15 residues. For the CDR3, the DNA is TGTGCCATCAGTGTTCTCCTAGCGGCCCCCTACGAGCAGTACTTC. Protein product: CAISVLLAAPYEQYF.

A few counts support this clone. The V call is TRBV11-3, the J call TRBJ2-7; the match to TRBD1 covers 7 bases. In germline, CDR1 is SGHNT, CDR2 YENEEA. The CDR3 runs to 13 residues. V shed 5 bases and J 5 bases; nucleotides not matched to a gene: 6. The CDR3 is CASSRWGTDEQYF. CDR3 bases: TGTGCCAGCAGCCGTTGGGGGACAGACGAGCAGTACTTC.

The gene calls are TRBV29-1 and TRBJ2-1, with D uncertain. CDR1 and CDR2 (germline): SQVTM, ANQGSEA. V lost 4 bases and J lost 4, with 8 bases in between. CDR3 length: 12 amino acids. The CDR3 protein is CSVGTGYNEQFF. The CDR3 DNA sequence: TGCAGCGTTGGCACGGGTTACAATGAGCAGTTCTTC.

CDR3 residues: CASSPEQGLAKNIQYF. CDR3 DNA: TGCGCCAGCAGCCCAGAACAGGGGCTAGCCAAAAACATTCAGTACTTC. The gene calls are TRBV4-1 and TRBJ2-4; TRBD1 matches 7 bases. The ends lost 4 bases at V and 0 bases at J; junction bases unmatched: 6. The germline V gene encodes CDR1 MGHRA and CDR2 YSYEKL. The CDR3 length is 16 residues.

Details on this clone: An end of the junction does not agree with germline; a read error may underlie this. The chain uses TRBV18 and TRBJ1-1; D possibly corresponds to TRBD1 (5 bases). Germline V CDR1 and CDR2: KGHSH, LQKENI. This CDR3 is 13 amino acids long. The CDR3 reads CASSPRQNPDSVF. The DNA of the CDR3 is TGTGCCAGCTCACCACGACAGAACCCAGATTCCGTCTTT.

This rearrangement joins TRBV4-3 to TRBJ1-1, with D tentatively TRBD1 (6 bases). Germline V lookup: CDR1 LGHNA, CDR2 YSLEER. CDR3 size: 15 residues. V lost 0 bases, J lost 9 bases, and 17 bases lay in between. The CDR3 is CASSQDARQDLKAFF. Written as DNA, the CDR3 is TGCGCCAGCAGCCAAGACGCCAGACAGGACTTGAAAGCTTTCTTT.

The V and J genes are TRBV19 and TRBJ2-7, with 12 nucleotides matching TRBD2. V trimming: 5 bases; J trimming: 0 bases; junction bases outside the gene matches: 2. This CDR3 has 15 residues. The germline V gene encodes CDR1 LNHDA and CDR2 SQIVND (reference sequence). The CDR3 bases are TGTGCCAGTAGTCCGACTAGCGGGAGCTCCTACGAGCAGTACTTC. Residues: CASSPTSGSSYEQYF.

V gene TRBV7-8 combines with J gene TRBJ1-1, with TRBD1 matching over 9 bases. This CDR3 region has 13 residues. From germline, CDR1 is SGHVS and CDR2 FQNEAQ. Trimming removed 1 base from V and 10 bases from J; junction bases left unmatched: 4. The CDR3 DNA is TGTGCCAGCAGCTTAGACAGGGGGCTCCCAGCTTTCTTT. This encodes CASSLDRGLPAFF.

The chain combines TRBV28 with TRBJ1-1, with D maybe TRBD1 (6 bases). Deletions cut 3 bases from V and 3 bases from J, with 8 bases between. Per the germline V gene, CDR1 is MDHEN and CDR2 is SYDVKM. CDR3 length equals 13 residues. This chain's CDR3 is CASSFEGDTEAFF. In nucleotides, the CDR3 is TGTGCCAGCAGTTTTGAGGGGGACACTGAAGCTTTCTTT.

V usage is TRBV6-5 and J usage is TRBJ2-3; 12 bases map to TRBD2. Germline V gene lookup returns CDR1 MNHEY and CDR2 SVGAGI. The CDR3 sequence is 15 residues long. Trimming took 7 bases from V and 2 from J; bases not matched to a gene: 4. Written as DNA, the CDR3 is TGTGCCAGCAATGGACTAGCGGGGACCACAGATACGCAGTATTTT. Its protein product is CASNGLAGTTDTQYF.

This sequence joins TRBV7-9 and TRBJ2-7; 7 nucleotides agree with TRBD1. Germline V lookup: CDR1 SEHNR, CDR2 FQNEAQ (reference sequence). The CDR3 sequence is 14 residues long. J was trimmed by 3 bases and V by 5 bases; bases with no gene match: 7. In DNA, the CDR3 is TGTGCCAGCAGCCCTGGGGACAGAGGCTACGAGCAGTACTTC. Translating it yields CASSPGDRGYEQYF.

The rearrangement uses TRBV5-4 and TRBJ2-7, with 8 bases aligning to TRBD1. Trimming took 2 bases from V and 1 from J; bases not matched to a gene: 5. The length of the CDR3 is 15 residues. Per germline, CDR1 SGHNT and CDR2 YYREEE (reference sequence). The CDR3: CASSLGTGVSYEQYF. As DNA, the CDR3 is TGTGCCAGCAGCTTAGGGACAGGAGTTTCCTACGAGCAGTACTTC.

This sequence joins TRBV12-3 or TRBV12-4 and TRBJ2-7, with D maybe TRBD2 (6 bases). The CDR3 length is 13 residues. V was cut by 4 bases and J by 2 bases, with 9 bases left in between. CDR3 residues: CASSSRLAYEQYF. The CDR3 DNA is TGTGCCAGCAGTTCCAGACTAGCCTACGAGCAGTACTTC.

The chain carries TRBV6-1 and TRBJ2-1; D gene uncertain. This CDR3 region has 17 residues. Germline V gene lookup returns CDR1 MNHNS and CDR2 SASEGT. V lost 2 bases and J lost 4, with 18 bases in between. The CDR3 sequence: CASSEQSLGKKYNEQFF. For the CDR3, the DNA is TGTGCCAGCAGTGAACAAAGTCTCGGTAAGAAATACAATGAGCAGTTCTTC.

The J gene is TRBJ1-1, the V gene TRBV5-4, with TRBD1 identical over 9 bases. CDR3 size: 13 residues. CDR1 and CDR2 (germline): SGHNT, YYREEE (reference sequence). The V gene end was trimmed by 1 base and the J gene end by 11 bases; junction bases not matched to a gene: 6. Written as DNA, the CDR3 is TGTGCCAGCAGCTTGTACAGGGGGCAAGAGGCTTTCTTT. Its translation is CASSLYRGQEAFF.

This clone was detected a few times. The V gene is TRBV7-9, the J gene TRBJ1-2; TRBD1 is a possible D gene (5 bases). V lost 5 bases to trimming and J lost 7 bases, with 14 bases between them. This CDR3 has 13 residues. The germline V gene encodes CDR1 SEHNR and CDR2 FQNEAQ (reference sequence). The CDR3 region is CASSPPQGGGYTF. In DNA form, the CDR3 reads TGTGCCAGCAGCCCCCCGCAGGGAGGTGGCTACACCTTC.

This chain uses TRBV3-1 (or the pseudogene TRBV3-2) with TRBJ1-5; the match to TRBD1 covers 9 bases. CDR3 size: 15 residues. Trimming at V came to 3 bases and at J to 6 bases, leaving 6 bases not matched to a gene. Per germline, CDR1 LGHDT and CDR2 YNNKEL (reference sequence). Here the CDR3 DNA reads TGTGCCAGCAGCCACTCGGACAGGGGAAGTCAGCCCCAGCATTTT. It translates to CASSHSDRGSQPQHF.

CDR3 region: CASSPGTGVPSYEQYF. CDR3 bases: TGCGCCAGCAGCCCAGGCACAGGGGTCCCTTCCTACGAGCAGTACTTC. The rearrangement uses TRBV4-3 and TRBJ2-7, with TRBD1 identical over 7 bases. This CDR3 is 16 amino acids long. In germline, CDR1 is LGHNA, CDR2 YSLEER. The V and J ends lost 4 bases and 1 base, in that order; junction bases with no gene match: 10.